The 3 T cell receptor beta chains below were found in one sample sequenced in a study of T cell responses to AZD1222 COVID-19 vaccine (dated by TCRdb to the early 2020s). The time point label corresponds to: about 28 days (+/-7) after the second vaccine dose. Library method: the immunoSEQ multiplex PCR assay. Here the immuneACCESS table is served through TCRdb, limited to in-frame sequences with V and J called. Missing clones are a known gap in these copies; in checked studies unresolved V genes cover under half, and the rest lacks a known reason. For this sample the table gives roughly 80,000 clones, of which 90% were detected only once. Clones ranked in the top ten supply 5% to 5.5% of the sample. This specimen consisted of peripheral blood, obtained 28 days after the second AZD1222 dose. The receptors shown here come from an adult who received the AZD1222 COVID-19 vaccine.

The V call is TRBV15, the J call TRBJ2-3; either TRBD1 or TRBD2 may fit D (6 bases each). V gave up 6 bases and J gave up 7 bases, with 8 bases separating them. Germline CDR1 and CDR2: LNHNV and YYDKDF (reference sequence). The CDR3 contains 11 residues. CDR3 region: CATRGGYTQYF. CDR3 bases: TGTGCCACCAGAGGGGGGTATACGCAGTATTTT.

This CDR3 is CASSLLGDQPQHF. The CDR3 nucleotides are TGCGCCAGCAGCTTGTTGGGGGATCAGCCCCAGCATTTT. The chain combines TRBV5-1 with TRBJ1-5; perhaps TRBD1 as D (5 bases). Trimming took off 1 base at V and 5 bases at J, with 7 bases between the two ends. The CDR3 is made up of 13 amino acids. From germline, CDR1 is SGHRS and CDR2 YFSETQ.

This clone appeared once. This chain joins TRBV7-3 and TRBJ2-2; D may be TRBD2 (6 bases). V shed 1 base and J shed 2 bases, with 11 bases lying between them. Germline lookup yields CDR1 SGHTA and CDR2 FQGTGA. The CDR3 loop spans 16 amino acids. The CDR3 nucleotides are TGTGCCAGCAGCTTAAGGGCGGGACGCAACACCGGGGAGCTGTTTTTT. Translating it yields CASSLRAGRNTGELFF.